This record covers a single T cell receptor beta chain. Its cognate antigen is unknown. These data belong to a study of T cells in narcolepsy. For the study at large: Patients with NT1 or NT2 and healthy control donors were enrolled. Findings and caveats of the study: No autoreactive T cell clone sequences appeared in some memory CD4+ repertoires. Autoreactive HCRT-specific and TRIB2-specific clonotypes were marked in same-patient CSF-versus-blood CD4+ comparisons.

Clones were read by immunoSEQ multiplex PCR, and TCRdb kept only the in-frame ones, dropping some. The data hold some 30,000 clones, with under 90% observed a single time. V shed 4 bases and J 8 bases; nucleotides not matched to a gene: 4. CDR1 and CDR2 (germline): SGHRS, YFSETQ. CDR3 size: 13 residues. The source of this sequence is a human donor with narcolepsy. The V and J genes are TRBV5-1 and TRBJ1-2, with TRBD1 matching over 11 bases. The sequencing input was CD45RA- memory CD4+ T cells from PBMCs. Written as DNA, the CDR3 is TGCGCCAGCAGCCCAGGGACAGGGGGAGGCTACACCTTC. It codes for CASSPGTGGGYTF.